Below are 9 T cell receptor beta chains sequenced from a single sample in a study of cytomegalovirus exposure and HLA in healthy donors (TCRdb year 2017). The method behind the library was the immunoSEQ multiplex PCR assay. For the multiplex PCR, a mixture combining 60 forward primers for TCR Vbeta segments and 13 reverse primers for TCR Jbeta segments was used. Entries here come from immuneACCESS through TCRdb and include only in-frame sequences with V and J called. Some clones fail to appear in such tables; in the studies checked, an unresolved V gene covers under half of the shortfall, and the cause of the remainder is unknown. The sample table records around 91,000 clones; around four fifths of these occur just once. 2.5% of the sample is taken by the ten largest. The sequencing input was PBMCs. Receptor source: a male donor in good health and CMV-seropositive.

The chain carries TRBV6-6 and TRBJ2-1; TRBD1 agrees at 11 bases. CDR3 length: 14 amino acids. V lost 6 bases to trimming and J lost 4 bases; unmatched junction nucleotides: 2. Germline-derived CDR1 and CDR2 are MNHNY and SVGAGI (reference sequence). The CDR3 sequence: CASRGTGGYNEQFF. CDR3 coding DNA: TGTGCCAGCAGAGGGACAGGGGGTTACAATGAGCAGTTCTTC.

The chain employs TRBV28 and TRBJ2-3, with 11 bases lining up with TRBD2. The CDR3 runs to 16 residues. Germline loops: CDR1 MDHEN, CDR2 SYDVKM. J gave up 0 bases and V 5 bases, and 4 bases lay outside the gene matches. CDR3: CASSRRTSGSTDTQYF. The DNA of the CDR3 is TGTGCCAGCAGTCGGCGGACTAGCGGGAGCACAGATACGCAGTATTTT.

The V and J genes are TRBV14 and TRBJ2-3; the match to TRBD2 covers 9 bases. Germline CDR1 SGHDN, CDR2 FVKESK. The CDR3 loop spans 18 amino acids. The ends lost 2 bases at V and 3 bases at J; junction bases unmatched: 12. CDR3 bases: TGTGCCAGCAGCCAAAAGGGTCGACTAGCGGCTCCGACAGATACGCAGTATTTT. It encodes CASSQKGRLAAPTDTQYF.

This clone was seen just once. The genes are TRBV9 and TRBJ2-1; possible D gene TRBD2, 6 bases. V shed 0 bases and J shed 8 bases, with 15 bases lying between them. The CDR3 spans 15 residues. Germline values: CDR1 SGDLS, CDR2 YYNGEE. In DNA, the CDR3 is TGTGCCAGCAGCGTAGGCGGGATAAGTGCGCATGAGCAGTTCTTC. Its protein is CASSVGGISAHEQFF. The full variable domain, with the rest looked up from reference TRBV9 and TRBJ2-1, is DSGVTQTPKHLITATGQRVTLRCSPRSGDLSVYWYQQSLDQGLQFLIQYYNGEERAKGNILERFSAQQFPDLHSELNLSSLELGDSALYFCASSVGGISAHEQFFGPGTRLTVL.

The rearrangement joins TRBV11-2 to TRBJ1-1, with TRBD1 matching over 8 bases. The CDR3 totals 15 residues. The junction had 6 bases not matched to a gene; V was cut back by 1 base and J by 5 bases. Germline V gives CDR1 SGHAT, CDR2 FQNNGV. CDR3 DNA: TGTGCCAGCAGCTTAGCGCAGGGGGCGAGGACTGAAGCTTTCTTT. It specifies CASSLAQGARTEAFF.

J is TRBJ2-3 and V is TRBV2; TRBD2 might be the D (5 bases). The germline V gene has CDR1 SNHLY and CDR2 FYNNEI. The CDR3 is made up of 15 amino acids. V lost 7 bases and J 4 bases, leaving 18 bases between the germline ends. The chain's CDR3 is CASIRTQTAPDTQYF. The CDR3 DNA reads TGTGCCAGCATTCGGACTCAGACCGCCCCAGATACGCAGTATTTT.

A few counts support this clone. The DNA of the CDR3 is TGTGCCAGCAGCTTAGTCCTCCGGAATGAGCAGTTCTTC. It specifies CASSLVLRNEQFF. The V gene is TRBV7-9, the J gene TRBJ2-1; D remains unclear. This CDR3 is built from 13 residues. Germline lookup yields CDR1 SEHNR and CDR2 FQNEAQ (reference sequence). Trimming removed 1 base at V and 7 bases at J, with 8 bases between.

This chain connects TRBV28 to TRBJ2-1; TRBD1 might be the D (5 bases). The length of the CDR3 is 15 residues. In germline, CDR1 is MDHEN, CDR2 SYDVKM. V lost 5 bases and J 0 bases, leaving 11 bases between the germline ends. This CDR3 reads CASSPPRASYNEQFF. CDR3 nucleotide sequence: TGTGCCAGCAGTCCACCCAGGGCCTCCTACAATGAGCAGTTCTTC. The whole variable domain, filled in from reference TRBV28 and TRBJ2-1, reads DVKVTQSSRYLVKRTGEKVFLECVQDMDHENMFWYRQDPGLGLRLIYFSYDVKMKEKGDIPEGYSVSREKKERFSLILESASTNQTSMYLCASSPPRASYNEQFFGPGTRLTVL.

Many counts were recorded for this clone. The V and J genes are TRBV29-1 and TRBJ1-1; D is perhaps TRBD1 (5 bases). Trimming removed 4 bases at V and 2 bases at J, with 17 bases between. The CDR3 is 15 amino acids. The V gene's germline CDR1 is SQVTM and CDR2 ANQGSEA. DNA of the CDR3: TGCAGCGTTGTAGCCCGTCCCAGGGTTAACACTGAAGCTTTCTTT. Translation: CSVVARPRVNTEAFF.